Each of the 19 T cell receptor beta chains below was sequenced from the same sample in a study of shared clonotypes between healthy human individuals. TCRdb keeps only in-frame clones here, not all; method: immunoSEQ multiplex PCR. The data show about 470,000 clones, roughly 80% seen once. The sequenced sample consisted of PBMCs. The receptors here all came from a woman between 40 and 50 years old in good health. Some clones in this sample may be carry-over from other donors' samples.

The V call is TRBV27, the J call TRBJ2-5, with D hard to call. Germline V gives CDR1 MNHEY, CDR2 SMNVEV (reference sequence). The CDR3 loop spans 13 amino acids. Trimming shortened V by 4 bases and J by 5 bases, and 11 bases separated the two germline ends. The CDR3 DNA follows: TGTGCCAGCAGTTCGCGGACGATGGAGACCCAGTACTTC. Its translation is CASSSRTMETQYF.

This rearrangement joins TRBV4-3 to TRBJ2-5, with D possibly being TRBD1 or TRBD2 (5 bases each). Germline loops: CDR1 LGHNA, CDR2 YSLEER. Trimming shortened V by 0 bases and J by 4 bases, and 9 bases separated the two germline ends. The CDR3 consists of 14 residues. As DNA, the CDR3 is TGCGCCAGCAGCCAAGATTTGGGGGTAGAGACCCAGTACTTC. It codes for CASSQDLGVETQYF.

This clone was recorded once. CDR3 loop: CASSLEPVGYTF. CDR3 nucleotide sequence: TGTGCCAGCAGCTTAGAGCCGGTTGGCTACACCTTC. The chain employs TRBV7-9 and TRBJ1-2; D gene ambiguous. Germline V gives CDR1 SEHNR, CDR2 FQNEAQ (reference sequence). There are 12 residues in the CDR3. V lost 1 base and J 7 bases, leaving 7 bases between the germline ends.

This chain uses TRBV10-3 with TRBJ2-2; D possibly corresponds to TRBD1 (6 bases). V lost 0 bases, J lost 1 base, and 6 bases lay in between. This CDR3 has 15 amino acids. Germline CDR1 ENHRY, CDR2 SYGVKD. This CDR3 is CAISESGQNTGELFF. DNA of the CDR3: TGTGCCATCAGTGAGTCGGGACAGAACACCGGGGAGCTGTTTTTT.

The sample holds a few counts of this clone. The rearrangement joins TRBV18 to TRBJ2-2; 11 bases are a match to TRBD2. The CDR3 covers 17 residues. V lost 6 bases to trimming and J lost 2 bases; unmatched junction nucleotides: 8. CDR1 is KGHSH and CDR2 is LQKENI in the germline V gene. CDR3 bases: TGTGCCAGCTCCCTCACCGGGACTAGCGGTAACACCGGGGAGCTGTTTTTT. This translates into CASSLTGTSGNTGELFF.

CDR3 nucleotides: TGTGCCAGTAGCGGGAGTCGAGAGACCCAGTACTTC. It is translated as CASSGSRETQYF. The V gene is TRBV19, the J gene TRBJ2-5; tentatively, D is TRBD2 (6 bases). The CDR3 is made up of 12 amino acids. Germline loops: CDR1 LNHDA, CDR2 SQIVND (reference sequence). V was pared by 6 bases and J by 4 bases, with 9 bases between.

The CDR3 is CASMGHNEKLFF. CDR3 in DNA: TGTGCCAGCATGGGACATAATGAAAAACTGTTTTTT. This chain links TRBV28 with TRBJ1-4; a weak D match, TRBD1 (6 bases). The CDR3 loop spans 12 amino acids. The V gene's germline CDR1 is MDHEN and CDR2 SYDVKM. V was shortened by 7 bases and J by 4 bases, with 7 bases between the two germline ends.

The chain uses TRBV6-4 and TRBJ2-1; TRBD2 aligns across 10 bases. The CDR3 extends over 15 amino acids. Germline CDR1 and CDR2: MRHNA and SNTAGT. Trimming cost V 6 bases and J 3 bases; bases outside gene matches: 5. CDR3 sequence: CASSPLAGFYNEQFF. DNA for the CDR3: TGTGCCAGCAGCCCACTAGCGGGATTCTACAATGAGCAGTTCTTC.

V is TRBV9 and J is TRBJ1-1; no clear D. The CDR3 is 13 residues long. CDR1 and CDR2 (germline): SGDLS, YYNGEE. Trimming left V 0 bases short and J 10 bases short, with 13 bases between. The CDR3 sequence is CASSVGPTSGAFF. The CDR3 DNA is TGTGCCAGCAGCGTAGGGCCAACCTCTGGAGCTTTCTTT.

The chain carries TRBV15 and TRBJ1-2, with a possible D match to TRBD1 (6 bases). This CDR3 region has 15 residues. Between the trimmed V and J ends, which lost 5 bases and 4 bases, there was a span of 17 bases. Germline CDR1 and CDR2: LNHNV and YYDKDF (reference sequence). The CDR3 reads CATSAKHRVGYGYTF. The CDR3 nucleotides are TGTGCCACCAGCGCAAAACACAGGGTTGGCTATGGCTACACCTTC.

This clone has only a few counts. The chain employs TRBV5-1 and TRBJ1-1, with D perhaps TRBD1 (6 bases). The CDR3 is 14 amino acids. The V gene's germline CDR1 is SGHRS and CDR2 YFSETQ. The ends were cut back, 0 bases at V and 2 bases at J, with 8 bases in the middle. CDR3 residues: CASSLGRGNTEAFF. The CDR3 DNA follows: TGCGCCAGCAGCTTGGGCAGGGGTAACACTGAAGCTTTCTTT.

This sequence joins TRBV29-1 and TRBJ2-3; 15 bases are shared with TRBD2. Germline trimming cut 7 bases from V and 3 bases from J; bases unmatched to any gene: 8. The CDR3 length is 16 residues. Germline-derived CDR1 and CDR2 are SQVTM and ANQGSEA. For the CDR3, the DNA is TGCAGCGGCGGACTAGCGGGAGGGCCGATGACAGATACGCAGTATTTT. Translation: CSGGLAGGPMTDTQYF.

The chain carries TRBV28 and TRBJ2-7; 8 nucleotides line up with TRBD1. The germline V gene has CDR1 MDHEN and CDR2 SYDVKM. The CDR3 covers 15 residues. Trimming cost V 3 bases and J 0 bases; bases outside gene matches: 4. The CDR3 DNA reads as TGTGCCAGCAGTTTTGGACAGGGCGTCTCCTACGAGCAGTACTTC. This encodes CASSFGQGVSYEQYF.

The chain has TRBV18 and TRBJ2-2; D is unclear. Between the trimmed V and J ends, which lost 5 bases and 0 bases, there was a span of 4 bases. This CDR3 has 13 residues. Germline V gene lookup returns CDR1 KGHSH and CDR2 LQKENI. The CDR3 spells CASSGTNTGELFF. CDR3 sequence (DNA): TGTGCCAGCTCAGGGACGAACACCGGGGAGCTGTTTTTT.

The chain has TRBV4-1 and TRBJ2-1; 9 nucleotides align to TRBD1. CDR3 length: 16 residues. The germline V gene encodes CDR1 MGHRA and CDR2 YSYEKL. V gave up 2 bases and J gave up 8 bases; unmatched junction bases: 10. The chain's CDR3 is CASSQRQGVGVYEQFF. The CDR3 nucleotides read TGCGCCAGCAGCCAAAGACAGGGGGTAGGTGTCTATGAGCAGTTCTTC.

The rearrangement joins TRBV28 to TRBJ2-3; D uncertain. The V end lost 6 bases, the J end lost 5 bases, and 18 bases lay between the germline ends. Germline-derived CDR1 and CDR2 are MDHEN and SYDVKM. The CDR3 loop spans 15 amino acids. In DNA, the CDR3 is TGTGCCAGCAGCCCCCCCGGAAGCGTCAAAGATACGCAGTATTTT. Encoded protein: CASSPPGSVKDTQYF. Based on the CDR3 plus reference TRBV28 and TRBJ2-3, the full variable domain is DVKVTQSSRYLVKRTGEKVFLECVQDMDHENMFWYRQDPGLGLRLIYFSYDVKMKEKGDIPEGYSVSREKKERFSLILESASTNQTSMYLCASSPPGSVKDTQYFGPGTRLTVL.

The chain is built from TRBV7-9 and TRBJ1-4; no clear D. The V end was cut by 2 bases, the J end by 7 bases, with 20 bases between. The CDR3 has 17 amino acids. Germline lookup yields CDR1 SEHNR and CDR2 FQNEAQ (reference sequence). This CDR3 reads CASSLKLGRRLGEKLFF. The CDR3 DNA follows: TGTGCCAGCAGCTTAAAGTTAGGACGGCGTCTGGGTGAAAAACTGTTTTTT.

The V and J genes are TRBV9 and TRBJ1-3; no clear D. Trimming cost V 0 bases and J 0 bases, with 4 bases left between them. Germline V lookup: CDR1 SGDLS, CDR2 YYNGEE. This CDR3 is built from 14 residues. CDR3 bases: TGTGCCAGCAGCGTAGCCAGCTCTGGAAACACCATATATTTT. It encodes CASSVASSGNTIYF.

The chain combines TRBV28 with TRBJ2-1, with 14 bases lining up with TRBD2. With 6 bases clipped from V and 3 bases from J, the junction kept 7 bases outside the gene matches. The CDR3 consists of 17 residues. CDR1 is MDHEN, CDR2 SYDVKM, per germline. The chain's CDR3 is CASSRGLAGVLYNEQFF. The CDR3 region has the DNA TGTGCCAGCAGCCGGGGACTAGCGGGAGTCCTCTACAATGAGCAGTTCTTC.